This T cell receptor (beta chain) was recovered during a study of identical twins. CDR1 and CDR2 (germline): SNHLY, FYNNEI. The V gene end was trimmed by 4 bases and the J gene end by 9 bases; junction bases not matched to a gene: 6. This CDR3 is 13 amino acids long. A universal primer site arose from template switching, and cDNA bore unique molecular identifiers. Each CDR3 protein gets one entry after TCRdb re-called the 5' RACE reads with MiXCR. The sample shows 1.5 million to 2 million distinct CDR3 sequences, about 30% of them seen only once. The receptor comes from a newborn girl in good health. Material for sequencing was cord blood. The chain employs TRBV2 and TRBJ1-5; 7 nucleotides agree with TRBD1. The CDR3 is CASSVQGGLPQHF. In nucleotides, the CDR3 is TGTGCCAGCAGTGTTCAGGGGGGACTGCCCCAGCATTTT. Combining the CDR3 with reference TRBV2 and TRBJ1-5 gives the whole variable domain EPEVTQTPSHQVTQMGQEVILRCVPISNHLYFYWYRQILGQKVEFLVSFYNNEISEKSEIFDDQFSVERPDGSNFTLKIRSTKLEDSAMYFCASSVQGGLPQHFGDGTRLSIL.